These T cell receptor beta chains were read from a single sample in a study of cytomegalovirus exposure and HLA in healthy donors. Method: immunoSEQ multiplex PCR; TCRdb's copy keeps in-frame clones and lacks some. The sample includes 150,000 to 200,000 clones, over 65% seen only once; the top ten take about 2%. Sequencing used PBMCs. The origin of the receptors is a woman between 25 and 40 years old in good health and CMV-seronegative. CDR3s include the opening cysteine and the closing phenylalanine or tryptophan. The order of the fields is J gene, V gene, D gene, clone size, CDR3 DNA, CDR3 protein. The D gene is left open where the match is weak. Not all rows give a size; the values are once, few, many and, for expanded clones, a class.

J gene: TRBJ2-5; V gene: TRBV5-1; D gene: TRBD1; clone size: NA; CDR3 DNA: TGCGCCAGCAACCGACAGGGGGGAAACTCCGCGGAGACCCAGTACTTC; CDR3 protein: CASNRQGGNSAETQYF
J gene: TRBJ2-1; V gene: TRBV19; D gene: NA; clone size: NA; CDR3 DNA: TGTGCCAGTAGTATGAGCCCTACTAGGAATCGAGGATGGGAGCAGTTCTTC; CDR3 protein: CASSMSPTRNRGWEQFF
J gene: TRBJ2-7; V gene: TRBV5-6; D gene: NA; clone size: NA; CDR3 DNA: TGTGCCAGCAGCTTGTTCAGTACAGTCCCCTACGAGCAGTACTTC; CDR3 protein: CASSLFSTVPYEQYF
J gene: TRBJ1-2; V gene: TRBV27; D gene: NA; clone size: NA; CDR3 DNA: TGTGCCAGCAGTTTACGAGAGGGAAACTATGGCTACACCTTC; CDR3 protein: CASSLREGNYGYTF
J gene: TRBJ2-3; V gene: TRBV7-9; D gene: TRBD2; clone size: NA; CDR3 DNA: TGTGCCAGCAGCTTAGGCTCTAGCGGTATTGATACGCAGTATTTT; CDR3 protein: CASSLGSSGIDTQYF
J gene: TRBJ2-1; V gene: TRBV12-5; D gene: NA; clone size: NA; CDR3 DNA: TGTGCTAGTGGTTTGGTGGGGGGTCTGTCCAATGAGCAGTTCTTC; CDR3 protein: CASGLVGGLSNEQFF
J gene: TRBJ2-3; V gene: TRBV11-2; D gene: TRBD2; clone size: NA; CDR3 DNA: TGTGCCAGCAGCTTAGATTGGCGGGAGCCAGATACGCAGTATTTT; CDR3 protein: CASSLDWREPDTQYF
J gene: TRBJ2-7; V gene: TRBV7-8; D gene: TRBD2; clone size: NA; CDR3 DNA: TGTGCCAGCAACCCCATCGGGGGGGCCTACGAGCAGTACTTC; CDR3 protein: CASNPIGGAYEQYF
J gene: TRBJ2-1; V gene: TRBV27; D gene: TRBD2; clone size: NA; CDR3 DNA: TGTGCCAGCAGTTCAAATAGCGGGAGTTCGAACAATGAGCAGTTCTTC; CDR3 protein: CASSSNSGSSNNEQFF
J gene: TRBJ1-1; V gene: TRBV5-1; D gene: TRBD1; clone size: NA; CDR3 DNA: TGCGCCAGCAGCCGAATCGGGACAGCGAACACTGAAGCTTTCTTT; CDR3 protein: CASSRIGTANTEAFF
J gene: TRBJ2-1; V gene: TRBV19; D gene: TRBD2; clone size: NA; CDR3 DNA: TGTGCCACTCGACTAGCGGGAGGGGTAAATGAGCAGTTCTTC; CDR3 protein: CATRLAGGVNEQFF
J gene: TRBJ2-7; V gene: TRBV9; D gene: NA; clone size: once; CDR3 DNA: TGTGCCAGCAGCGTGGGTCCTAGACGAACCTACGAGCAGTACTTC; CDR3 protein: CASSVGPRRTYEQYF
J gene: TRBJ2-1; V gene: TRBV5-4; D gene: NA; clone size: NA; CDR3 DNA: TGTGCCAGCACCAAAGACTCTAACAATGAGCAGTTCTTC; CDR3 protein: CASTKDSNNEQFF
J gene: TRBJ1-1; V gene: TRBV19; D gene: TRBD1; clone size: NA; CDR3 DNA: TGTGCCACTGGGACAGGGAGGATGAACACTGAAGCTTTCTTT; CDR3 protein: CATGTGRMNTEAFF
J gene: TRBJ2-7; V gene: TRBV7-2; D gene: NA; clone size: NA; CDR3 DNA: TGTGCCAGCAGCTTATCATCCCCGGGGTCGCACGAGCAGTACTTC; CDR3 protein: CASSLSSPGSHEQYF
J gene: TRBJ2-3; V gene: TRBV10-3; D gene: NA; clone size: NA; CDR3 DNA: TGTGCCATCAGTGAGTTTGAGACGTGGGGCAACACAGATACGCAGTATTTT; CDR3 protein: CAISEFETWGNTDTQYF
J gene: TRBJ2-1; V gene: TRBV2; D gene: NA; clone size: NA; CDR3 DNA: TGTGCCAGCTCGCCTAGGTCCCCCGGTTGGTACAATGAGCAGTTCTTC; CDR3 protein: CASSPRSPGWYNEQFF
J gene: TRBJ2-7; V gene: TRBV5-1; D gene: NA; clone size: NA; CDR3 DNA: TGCGCCAGCGGAGAGGGGGTTTTCTACGAGCAGTACTTC; CDR3 protein: CASGEGVFYEQYF
J gene: TRBJ2-1; V gene: TRBV7-8; D gene: NA; clone size: few; CDR3 DNA: TGTGCCAGCAGCTTATTTGTGGGAGCCAAATACAATGAGCAGTTCTTC; CDR3 protein: CASSLFVGAKYNEQFF
J gene: TRBJ1-5; V gene: TRBV4-2; D gene: NA; clone size: few; CDR3 DNA: TGTGCCAGCAGCTCCATACCGGTGACAGGCAATCAGCCCCAGCATTTT; CDR3 protein: CASSSIPVTGNQPQHF
J gene: TRBJ2-1; V gene: TRBV29-1; D gene: NA; clone size: NA; CDR3 DNA: TGCAGCACTAGGGGGACCGGCTACAATGAGCAGTTCTTC; CDR3 protein: CSTRGTGYNEQFF
J gene: TRBJ2-5; V gene: TRBV11-3; D gene: NA; clone size: NA; CDR3 DNA: TGTGCCAGCAGCGGGGGGACCTCACAAGAGACCCAGTACTTC; CDR3 protein: CASSGGTSQETQYF
J gene: TRBJ1-4; V gene: TRBV5-1; D gene: TRBD1; clone size: NA; CDR3 DNA: TGCGCCAGCAGCCGACCGTCGAGATCGTCGGACAGGGATGAAAAACTGTTTTTT; CDR3 protein: CASSRPSRSSDRDEKLFF
J gene: TRBJ1-3; V gene: TRBV30; D gene: NA; clone size: few; CDR3 DNA: TGTGCCTGGAGTGACCCGACAGGACACTCTGGAAACACCATATATTTT; CDR3 protein: CAWSDPTGHSGNTIYF
J gene: TRBJ2-3; V gene: TRBV11-1; D gene: NA; clone size: NA; CDR3 DNA: TGTGCCAGCAGCTTTCTAGCGACCGCAGATACGCAGTATTTT; CDR3 protein: CASSFLATADTQYF
J gene: TRBJ2-7; V gene: TRBV5-6; D gene: NA; clone size: NA; CDR3 DNA: TGTGCCAGCAGCTTGGCTTCACACGACGAGCAGTACTTC; CDR3 protein: CASSLASHDEQYF
J gene: TRBJ2-2; V gene: TRBV15; D gene: TRBD2; clone size: NA; CDR3 DNA: TGTGCCACCAGAGGGCTAGCGGGGGTGAACACCGGGGAGCTGTTTTTT; CDR3 protein: CATRGLAGVNTGELFF
J gene: TRBJ1-1; V gene: TRBV19; D gene: NA; clone size: NA; CDR3 DNA: TGTGCCAGTAGACTGACAGGTTTGGGGAACACTGAAGCTTTCTTT; CDR3 protein: CASRLTGLGNTEAFF
J gene: TRBJ2-7; V gene: TRBV18; D gene: TRBD2; clone size: NA; CDR3 DNA: TGTGCCAGCTCACCAGAACTAGCGGGAGCGTGGGAATCCTACGAGCAGTACTTC; CDR3 protein: CASSPELAGAWESYEQYF